One sample yielded the 13 T cell receptor beta chains listed below, sequenced in a study of identical twins. From the 5' RACE reads, TCRdb called clonotypes with MiXCR, one entry per CDR3 protein. The table includes fewer than 250,000 distinct CDR3 sequences, around 10% detected once. The source material was memory (CD45RO+) T cells sorted from blood. The receptors shown here come from a woman under 30 in good health.

This clonotype has only a few counts. The genes are TRBV5-1 and TRBJ2-2, with D perhaps TRBD2 (6 bases). The V and J ends lost 5 bases and 2 bases respectively, with 10 bases between them. The V gene's germline CDR1 is SGHRS and CDR2 YFSETQ. This CDR3 has 14 residues. The CDR3 is CASRGTGNTGELFF. The DNA for the CDR3 is TGCGCCAGCAGAGGGACTGGCAACACCGGGGAGCTGTTTTTT.

This clonotype has at least ten counts. This rearrangement joins TRBV4-1 to TRBJ2-3; perhaps TRBD1 as D (5 bases). Trimming stripped 2 bases from V and 2 bases from J, with 32 bases between. This CDR3 region has 22 residues. CDR1 and CDR2 (germline): MGHRA, YSYEKL. The CDR3 DNA reads as TGCGCCAGCAGCCAACTGGGGCGGTCATCGGCGGTTATAAGCCCAACCACAGATACGCAGTATTTT. Protein sequence: CASSQLGRSSAVISPTTDTQYF.

This clonotype was detected ten times or more. The rearrangement uses TRBV29-1 and TRBJ1-5, with D unresolved. The CDR3 extends over 13 amino acids. Germline CDR1 reads SQVTM; CDR2 reads ANQGSEA. The V gene lost 4 bases and the J gene lost 4 bases, with 11 bases spanning the gap. CDR3 in DNA: TGCAGCGTTGTCATACGGGGTAATCAGCCCCAGCATTTT. Its protein product is CSVVIRGNQPQHF.

The rearrangement links TRBV20-1 to TRBJ1-2; D gene unclear. This CDR3 is 13 amino acids long. V shed 5 bases and J shed 8 bases, with 18 bases lying between them. The germline gives CDR1 DFQATT, CDR2 SNEGSKA (reference sequence). In DNA form, the CDR3 reads TGCAGTGCTCAAAATTCTCAGGTGGGGGGCTACACCTTC. It translates to CSAQNSQVGGYTF.

The rearrangement uses TRBV11-3 and TRBJ2-4; D call uncertain. This CDR3 is built from 12 residues. The germline gives CDR1 SGHNT, CDR2 YENEEA. V dropped 5 bases and J dropped 8 bases, with 10 bases sitting between them. CDR3 sequence reads: CASSLNTDIQYF. CDR3 coding DNA: TGTGCCAGCAGCCTGAATACGGACATTCAGTACTTC.

This clonotype has a handful of counts. The chain has TRBV7-2 and TRBJ2-3, with 9 bases aligning to TRBD2. CDR1 is SGHTA and CDR2 is FQGNSA in the germline V gene. Germline trimming cut 1 base from V and 4 bases from J; bases unmatched to any gene: 9. The CDR3 covers 17 residues. The CDR3 coding sequence is TGTGCCAGCAGCTTAGGGGTCCTAGCGGGATTAGCAGATACGCAGTATTTT. This codes for CASSLGVLAGLADTQYF.

The chain combines TRBV11-2 with TRBJ2-2, with 7 bases identical to TRBD1. The V gene's germline CDR1 is SGHAT and CDR2 FQNNGV. This CDR3 is 13 amino acids long. V lost 5 bases and J lost 9; bases outside the gene matches: 6. CDR3 bases: TGTGCCAGCAGCATAGGACAGGTGTGGGAGCTGTTTTTT. The encoded protein is CASSIGQVWELFF.

This clonotype appeared a few times. One junction end does not reproduce the germline sequence, and a read error may be involved. The chain carries TRBV28 and TRBJ2-1, with D perhaps TRBD1 or TRBD2 (6 bases each). The CDR3 sequence is 13 residues long. Per the germline V gene, CDR1 is MDHEN and CDR2 is SYDVKM. The CDR3 loop reads CASNLGGFNEQFF. The CDR3 DNA is TGTGCCAGCAATTTAGGGGGGTTCAATGAGCAGTTCTTC. Filled out from reference TRBV28 and TRBJ2-1, the complete variable domain reads DVKVTQSSRYLVKRTGEKVFLECVQDMDHENMFWYRQDPGLGLRLIYFSYDVKMKEKGDIPEGYSVSREKKERFSLILESASTNQTSMYLCASNLGGFNEQFFGPGTRLTVL.

This clonotype has at least ten counts. This chain uses TRBV12-3 or TRBV12-4 with TRBJ2-7, with unresolved D. V was cut by 5 bases and J by 1 base, with 9 bases left in between. The CDR3 has 13 amino acids. The CDR3 DNA is TGTGCCAGCAGTCGTAGGGATTCCTACGAGCAGTACTTC. Its protein is CASSRRDSYEQYF.

This clonotype showed up just a few times. The CDR3 here is CASSPPRDTNYGYTF. The CDR3 region has the DNA TGTGCCAGCTCACCACCGAGGGATACTAACTATGGCTACACCTTC. The chain couples TRBV18 to TRBJ1-2; D unclear. With 0 bases removed from V and 0 bases from J, the gap between germline ends came to 8 bases. The germline V gene encodes CDR1 KGHSH and CDR2 LQKENI. The CDR3 has 15 residues.

This clonotype has just a few counts. The rearrangement uses TRBV13 and TRBJ2-2, with D unresolved. CDR1 and CDR2 from the germline V gene are PRHDT and FYEKMQ (reference sequence). The CDR3 loop spans 12 amino acids. The V gene lost 7 bases and the J gene lost 4 bases, with 7 bases spanning the gap. The CDR3 protein is CASKESTGELFF. In DNA form, the CDR3 reads TGTGCCAGCAAAGAAAGCACCGGGGAGCTGTTTTTT.

At least ten counts were recorded for this clonotype. The V call is TRBV7-9, the J call TRBJ1-1; D gene ambiguous. Per germline, CDR1 SEHNR and CDR2 FQNEAQ (reference sequence). The germline V and J ends were trimmed by 0 bases and 0 bases, with 5 bases remaining between them. This CDR3 has 14 residues. The CDR3 coding sequence is TGTGCCAGCAGCTTAGCACACCTGAACACTGAAGCTTTCTTT. It codes for CASSLAHLNTEAFF.

This clonotype was seen more than once but under ten times. This chain joins TRBV12-3 or TRBV12-4 and TRBJ1-2; a weak D match, TRBD1 (5 bases). This CDR3 is 13 amino acids long. Deletions cut 7 bases from V and 3 bases from J, with 12 bases between. This CDR3 reads CASTPDRHYGYTF. Written as DNA, the CDR3 is TGTGCCAGCACCCCTGACAGACACTATGGCTACACCTTC.